These T cell receptor beta chains were read from a single sample in a study of cytomegalovirus exposure and HLA in healthy donors. TCRdb's copy holds only in-frame clones and misses some; the assay was immunoSEQ multiplex PCR. The table includes 150,000 to 200,000 clones, 65% to 90% detected once. Sequences were obtained from PBMCs. Receptors were obtained from a woman aged 18-35 years in good health and CMV-seronegative. CDR3s include the opening cysteine and the closing phenylalanine or tryptophan. Each record gives: J gene, D gene, clone size, V gene, CDR3 DNA, CDR3 protein. A D gene is named only where the DNA matches it firmly. Only part of the rows carry a size: once, few, many, or a class if the clone is expanded.

TRBJ1-6,TRBD1,NA,TRBV7-9,TGTGCCAGCAGCTTTTATTCGGGGACAGTCTCATATAATTCACCCCTCCACTTT,CASSFYSGTVSYNSPLHF
TRBJ2-2,TRBD1,NA,TRBV10-3,TGTGCCATCAAGCGGCAGGGGGAAACCGGGGAGCTGTTTTTT,CAIKRQGETGELFF
TRBJ2-1,NA,NA,TRBV28,TGTGCCAGCAGTCTAAGCGGGCCCAATGAGCAGTTCTTC,CASSLSGPNEQFF
TRBJ1-2,NA,NA,TRBV2,TGTGCCAGCAGTGAATCAGGTCTTCGGGGCTACACCTTC,CASSESGLRGYTF
TRBJ1-5,NA,NA,TRBV28,TGTGCCAGCAGTTTCGACACAAATCAGCCCCAGCATTTT,CASSFDTNQPQHF
TRBJ1-1,TRBD1,NA,TRBV7-8,TGTGCCAGCAGCATATGGACAGGGGGGATGAACACTGAAGCTTTCTTT,CASSIWTGGMNTEAFF
TRBJ1-6,NA,NA,TRBV5-1,TGCGCCAGCAGCTTGGGGGGAGTTAGCTCCTATAATTCACCCCTCCACTTT,CASSLGGVSSYNSPLHF
TRBJ2-4,NA,NA,TRBV19,TGTGCCAGTAGTATGATAGGAAGACAGAGCCGCAAAAACATTCAGTACTTC,CASSMIGRQSRKNIQYF
TRBJ2-2,TRBD1,NA,TRBV19,TGTGCCAGTAGTCCGTGGGGATACAGGGGTGGCACCGGGGAGCTGTTTTTT,CASSPWGYRGGTGELFF
TRBJ1-1,NA,NA,TRBV9,TGTGCCAGCAGCGTAGTCTCTGTGTTTGACACTGAAGCTTTCTTT,CASSVVSVFDTEAFF
TRBJ1-4,TRBD1,NA,TRBV18,TGTGCCAGCTCACTCCGGGACAGTCTAAATGAAAAACTGTTTTTT,CASSLRDSLNEKLFF
TRBJ2-1,NA,NA,TRBV27,TGTGCCAGCAGTTTATTGAGGGAGGCATACAATGAGCAGTTCTTC,CASSLLREAYNEQFF
TRBJ2-5,NA,NA,TRBV2,TGTGCCAGCAGTGGGAGTAACCAAGAGACCCAGTACTTC,CASSGSNQETQYF
TRBJ1-2,TRBD1,NA,TRBV28,TGTGCCAGCAGTACCCAGACAGGGGGTGACTATGGCTACACCTTC,CASSTQTGGDYGYTF
TRBJ1-2,NA,NA,TRBV7-9,TGTGCCAGCTCCAGGGCCCCGCAGGACTATGGCTACACCTTC,CASSRAPQDYGYTF
TRBJ2-7,TRBD1,NA,TRBV5-1,TGCGCCAGCAGCACACGTGGGACAGGGGACTACGAGCAGTACTTC,CASSTRGTGDYEQYF
TRBJ1-1,NA,NA,TRBV18,TGTGCCAGCTCACCATCAGGTAACACTGAAGCTTTCTTT,CASSPSGNTEAFF
TRBJ1-5,NA,NA,TRBV28,TGTGCCAGCAGGAAGAGGTACAATCAGCCCCAGCATTTT,CASRKRYNQPQHF
TRBJ1-5,NA,NA,TRBV5-8,TGTGCCAGCAGCTTGGGCCGCGGTGGACAGCATTTT,CASSLGRGGQHF
TRBJ1-5,NA,few,TRBV4-1,TGCGCCAGCAGCCAAGAAAGCCCTTCGGGGTTCAATCAGCCCCAGCATTTT,CASSQESPSGFNQPQHF
TRBJ2-1,TRBD2,NA,TRBV6-5,TGTGCCAGCAGTCCCCCTAGCGGGGGGAGGAATGAGCAGTTCTTC,CASSPPSGGRNEQFF
TRBJ1-2,TRBD1,NA,TRBV13,TGTGCCAGCACCCGGGGGACAGGGGGTTCGGATGGCTACACCTTC,CASTRGTGGSDGYTF
TRBJ2-5,TRBD1,once,TRBV28,TGTGCCAGCATTCACAGGGGGCGCGGAGAGACCCAGTACTTC,CASIHRGRGETQYF
TRBJ2-7,NA,NA,TRBV7-6,TGTGCCAGCAGCGCGGGGCCCAACTACGAGCAGTACTTC,CASSAGPNYEQYF
TRBJ2-6,NA,once,TRBV10-3,TGTGCCATCAGTGTAGAGGGCGCATCTGGGGCCAACGTCCTGACTTTC,CAISVEGASGANVLTF
TRBJ2-3,TRBD2,NA,TRBV7-9,TGTGCCAGCAGCTTTACTAGCGGGGGATCCACAGATACGCAGTATTTT,CASSFTSGGSTDTQYF
TRBJ2-7,NA,NA,TRBV5-1,TGCGCCAGCAGCTTGGGGGGAGCCCATTTTGGTGAGCAGTACTTC,CASSLGGAHFGEQYF
TRBJ2-1,NA,NA,TRBV5-1,TGCGCCAGCAGCTCGGCACGCGGATACAATGAGCAGTTCTTC,CASSSARGYNEQFF
TRBJ1-1,NA,NA,TRBV11-2,TGTGCCAGCAGCTTAGGCAGGAACACTGAAGCTTTCTTT,CASSLGRNTEAFF